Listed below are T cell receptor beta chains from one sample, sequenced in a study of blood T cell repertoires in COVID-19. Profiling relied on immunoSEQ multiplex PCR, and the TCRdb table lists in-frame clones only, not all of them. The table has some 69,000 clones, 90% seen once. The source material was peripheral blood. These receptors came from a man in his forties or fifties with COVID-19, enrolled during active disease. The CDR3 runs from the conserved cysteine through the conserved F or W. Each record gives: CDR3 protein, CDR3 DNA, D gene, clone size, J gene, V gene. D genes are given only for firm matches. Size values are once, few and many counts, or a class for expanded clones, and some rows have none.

cdr3_aa: CASSDWPGHKGTEAFF
cdr3_nt: TGTGCCAGCAGTGATTGGCCGGGACATAAGGGGACTGAAGCTTTCTTT
d_call: .
clone_size: .
j_call: TRBJ1-1
v_call: TRBV6-1

cdr3_aa: CAISESAPGLAGGRGETQYF
cdr3_nt: TGTGCCATCAGTGAGTCCGCCCCCGGACTAGCGGGAGGCCGAGGAGAGACCCAGTACTTC
d_call: TRBD2
clone_size: .
j_call: TRBJ2-5
v_call: TRBV10-3

cdr3_aa: CASSQAAGGTEAFF
cdr3_nt: TGTGCCAGCAGCCAAGCAGCCGGGGGGACTGAAGCTTTCTTT
d_call: .
clone_size: .
j_call: TRBJ1-1
v_call: TRBV3-1/TRBV3-2

cdr3_aa: CASRTGEYTEAFF
cdr3_nt: TGTGCCAGCCGGACAGGGGAGTACACTGAAGCTTTCTTT
d_call: TRBD1
clone_size: few
j_call: TRBJ1-1
v_call: TRBV28

cdr3_aa: CASSVRDRGTGYTF
cdr3_nt: TGTGCCAGCAGCGTCCGGGACAGGGGTACTGGCTACACCTTC
d_call: TRBD1
clone_size: .
j_call: TRBJ1-2
v_call: TRBV5-4

cdr3_aa: CASSYSGHREDEQYF
cdr3_nt: TGTGCCAGCAGTTACAGCGGCCACCGGGAAGACGAGCAGTACTTC
d_call: .
clone_size: .
j_call: TRBJ2-7
v_call: TRBV6-5

cdr3_aa: CASSDQGTVYGYTF
cdr3_nt: TGCGCCAGCAGCGACCAAGGGACAGTCTATGGCTACACCTTC
d_call: TRBD1
clone_size: .
j_call: TRBJ1-2
v_call: TRBV4-1

cdr3_aa: CASSQATSSPYEKLFF
cdr3_nt: TGTGCCAGCAGCCAAGCGACTTCCTCGCCTTATGAGAAACTGTTTTTT
d_call: .
clone_size: few
j_call: TRBJ1-4
v_call: TRBV3-1/TRBV3-2

cdr3_aa: CASSQERGNTDTQYF
cdr3_nt: TGCGCCAGCAGCCAAGAAAGGGGGAACACAGATACGCAGTATTTT
d_call: .
clone_size: .
j_call: TRBJ2-3
v_call: TRBV4-1

cdr3_aa: CASRQGQLAGSDTQYF
cdr3_nt: TGCGCCAGCAGACAGGGGCAACTAGCGGGATCAGATACGCAGTATTTT
d_call: TRBD2
clone_size: once
j_call: TRBJ2-3
v_call: TRBV5-1

cdr3_aa: CASSLGRNSNQPQHF
cdr3_nt: TGTGCCAGCAGTTTGGGCCGCAATAGCAATCAGCCCCAGCATTTT
d_call: .
clone_size: .
j_call: TRBJ1-5
v_call: TRBV27

cdr3_aa: CASSLGQSYNEQFF
cdr3_nt: TGCGCCAGCAGCCTGGGACAGTCCTACAATGAGCAGTTCTTC
d_call: TRBD1
clone_size: once
j_call: TRBJ2-1
v_call: TRBV5-1

cdr3_aa: CASSIPGGSTDTQYF
cdr3_nt: TGTGCCAGTAGTATACCAGGGGGCAGCACAGATACGCAGTATTTT
d_call: TRBD1
clone_size: .
j_call: TRBJ2-3
v_call: TRBV19

cdr3_aa: CASSPFTGDYGYTF
cdr3_nt: TGTGCCAGCTCACCTTTTACAGGGGACTATGGCTACACCTTC
d_call: TRBD1
clone_size: .
j_call: TRBJ1-2
v_call: TRBV18

cdr3_aa: CASSPLGSPLHF
cdr3_nt: TGTGCCAGCAGCCCACTCGGTTCACCCCTCCACTTT
d_call: .
clone_size: .
j_call: TRBJ1-6
v_call: TRBV3-1/TRBV3-2

cdr3_aa: CASSDRVVETQYF
cdr3_nt: TGTGCCAGCAGTGATCGGGTAGTGGAGACCCAGTACTTC
d_call: .
clone_size: .
j_call: TRBJ2-5
v_call: TRBV2

cdr3_aa: CASRQGVENEQYF
cdr3_nt: TGTGCCAGCAGGCAGGGGGTGGAAAACGAGCAGTACTTC
d_call: TRBD1
clone_size: .
j_call: TRBJ2-7
v_call: TRBV2

cdr3_aa: CASSLALGLVSYEQYF
cdr3_nt: TGCGCCAGCAGCTTGGCCTTAGGACTAGTCTCCTACGAGCAGTACTTC
d_call: TRBD2
clone_size: once
j_call: TRBJ2-7
v_call: TRBV5-1

cdr3_aa: CASSSWTGQETQYF
cdr3_nt: TGTGCCAGCAGCTCGTGGACAGGGCAAGAGACCCAGTACTTC
d_call: TRBD1
clone_size: .
j_call: TRBJ2-5
v_call: TRBV7-9

cdr3_aa: CASRRRGVGRKAGNTIYF
cdr3_nt: TGTGCCAGCAGACGGCGGGGGGTAGGTCGGAAGGCTGGAAACACCATATATTTT
d_call: .
clone_size: .
j_call: TRBJ1-3
v_call: TRBV6-4

cdr3_aa: CASSPQRALNTGELFF
cdr3_nt: TGTGCCAGCAGCCCCCAGCGAGCCCTAAACACCGGGGAGCTGTTTTTT
d_call: .
clone_size: .
j_call: TRBJ2-2
v_call: TRBV7-3

cdr3_aa: CASSIETGRNEQFF
cdr3_nt: TGTGCCAGTAGTATCGAGACAGGGCGTAATGAGCAGTTCTTC
d_call: TRBD1
clone_size: .
j_call: TRBJ2-1
v_call: TRBV19

cdr3_aa: CASGTGTDNQPQHF
cdr3_nt: TGTGCCAGTGGGACCGGGACAGACAATCAGCCCCAGCATTTT
d_call: TRBD1
clone_size: .
j_call: TRBJ1-5
v_call: TRBV19

cdr3_aa: CASSQETPVSNYGYTF
cdr3_nt: TGCGCCAGCAGCCAAGAAACCCCCGTCAGTAACTATGGCTACACCTTC
d_call: .
clone_size: .
j_call: TRBJ1-2
v_call: TRBV4-1

cdr3_aa: CASSEGGRTVGLAGGFRETQYF
cdr3_nt: TGTGCCAGCAGTGAAGGTGGCAGGACGGTGGGACTAGCGGGAGGATTTCGAGAGACCCAGTACTTC
d_call: TRBD2
clone_size: .
j_call: TRBJ2-5
v_call: TRBV6-1

cdr3_aa: CASSLVRRGLAVTGELFF
cdr3_nt: TGTGCCAGCAGCTTAGTAAGGCGGGGACTAGCTGTCACCGGGGAGCTGTTTTTT
d_call: TRBD2
clone_size: .
j_call: TRBJ2-2
v_call: TRBV7-9

cdr3_aa: CSGNGLAGPSNEQFF
cdr3_nt: TGCAGCGGGAATGGACTAGCGGGTCCCAGCAATGAGCAGTTCTTC
d_call: TRBD2
clone_size: .
j_call: TRBJ2-1
v_call: TRBV29-1

cdr3_aa: CASSRQQGPSYEQYF
cdr3_nt: TGCGCCAGCAGTCGCCAACAGGGGCCCTCCTACGAGCAGTACTTC
d_call: TRBD1
clone_size: few
j_call: TRBJ2-7
v_call: TRBV23-1

cdr3_aa: CASSRTATATNEKLFF
cdr3_nt: TGTGCCAGCAGCCGGACAGCCACTGCAACTAATGAAAAACTGTTTTTT
d_call: .
clone_size: .
j_call: TRBJ1-4
v_call: TRBV9

cdr3_aa: CASSRGLAGGNTDTQYF
cdr3_nt: TGTGCCAGCAGCAGAGGACTAGCGGGAGGGAACACAGATACGCAGTATTTT
d_call: TRBD2
clone_size: once
j_call: TRBJ2-3
v_call: TRBV9

cdr3_aa: CASSPSVFTNSGNTIYF
cdr3_nt: TGTGCCAGCTCACCATCCGTCTTCACTAACTCTGGAAACACCATATATTTT
d_call: .
clone_size: once
j_call: TRBJ1-3
v_call: TRBV18

cdr3_aa: CASSSELASGYGDEQYF
cdr3_nt: TGTGCCAGCAGCTCCGAACTAGCTTCGGGGTACGGCGACGAGCAGTACTTC
d_call: .
clone_size: .
j_call: TRBJ2-7
v_call: TRBV5-5

cdr3_aa: CASSESGRGNQPQHF
cdr3_nt: TGTGCCAGCAGTGAATCAGGAAGGGGGAATCAGCCCCAGCATTTT
d_call: .
clone_size: few
j_call: TRBJ1-5
v_call: TRBV25-1

cdr3_aa: CASSLGLAETQYF
cdr3_nt: TGCGCCAGCAGCTTGGGCCTAGCAGAGACCCAGTACTTC
d_call: .
clone_size: .
j_call: TRBJ2-5
v_call: TRBV5-1

cdr3_aa: CASSQRGQGANQPQHF
cdr3_nt: TGTGCCAGCAGCCAGAGGGGACAGGGGGCAAATCAGCCCCAGCATTTT
d_call: TRBD1
clone_size: .
j_call: TRBJ1-5
v_call: TRBV3-1/TRBV3-2

cdr3_aa: CASNPGRNSGNTIYF
cdr3_nt: TGTGCCAGCAATCCAGGGCGCAACTCTGGAAACACCATATATTTT
d_call: .
clone_size: .
j_call: TRBJ1-3
v_call: TRBV2

cdr3_aa: CASSQGPGTGGYEQYF
cdr3_nt: TGTGCCAGCAGCCAAGGCCCCGGGACAGGGGGTTACGAGCAGTACTTC
d_call: TRBD1
clone_size: .
j_call: TRBJ2-7
v_call: TRBV11-1

cdr3_aa: CASSPGTGVGYTF
cdr3_nt: TGTGCCAGCAGCCCCGGGACAGGGGTCGGCTACACCTTC
d_call: TRBD1
clone_size: .
j_call: TRBJ1-2
v_call: TRBV2

cdr3_aa: CASSLVSGPSSYEQYF
cdr3_nt: TGTGCCAGCAGCTTAGTATCAGGTCCAAGTTCCTACGAGCAGTACTTC
d_call: .
clone_size: .
j_call: TRBJ2-7
v_call: TRBV7-2

cdr3_aa: CASSLLGGAYEQYF
cdr3_nt: TGTGCCAGCAGTTTACTCGGCGGAGCCTACGAGCAGTACTTC
d_call: .
clone_size: .
j_call: TRBJ2-7
v_call: TRBV27

cdr3_aa: CASSPAGFGTEAFF
cdr3_nt: TGTGCCAGCTCACCAGCAGGGTTCGGCACTGAAGCTTTCTTT
d_call: .
clone_size: .
j_call: TRBJ1-1
v_call: TRBV18

cdr3_aa: CASRTGTSGSYEQYF
cdr3_nt: TGTGCCAGCAGGACCGGGACTAGCGGGAGCTACGAGCAGTACTTC
d_call: TRBD2
clone_size: .
j_call: TRBJ2-7
v_call: TRBV6-5

cdr3_aa: CASSQRLAGVQETQYF
cdr3_nt: TGCGCCAGCAGCCAAAGACTAGCGGGAGTACAAGAGACCCAGTACTTC
d_call: TRBD2
clone_size: .
j_call: TRBJ2-5
v_call: TRBV4-1

cdr3_aa: CASRRTGELFF
cdr3_nt: TGTGCCAGCAGGAGGACCGGGGAGCTGTTTTTT
d_call: .
clone_size: .
j_call: TRBJ2-2
v_call: TRBV27

cdr3_aa: CASSQALAGIRTDTQYF
cdr3_nt: TGTGCCAGCAGCCAAGCACTAGCGGGGATCCGCACAGATACGCAGTATTTT
d_call: TRBD2
clone_size: few
j_call: TRBJ2-3
v_call: TRBV3-1/TRBV3-2

cdr3_aa: CASSYRRSTNEQFF
cdr3_nt: TGTGCCAGCAGTTACAGGAGATCGACGAATGAGCAGTTCTTC
d_call: .
clone_size: .
j_call: TRBJ2-1
v_call: TRBV6-5

cdr3_aa: CASSSAGTGPGNTIYF
cdr3_nt: TGTGCCAGTAGCTCTGCGGGGACAGGGCCTGGAAACACCATATATTTT
d_call: TRBD1
clone_size: .
j_call: TRBJ1-3
v_call: TRBV19

cdr3_aa: CASSLAESSYNEQFF
cdr3_nt: TGTGCCAGCAGTCTAGCGGAGAGCTCCTACAATGAGCAGTTCTTC
d_call: TRBD2
clone_size: .
j_call: TRBJ2-1
v_call: TRBV2

cdr3_aa: CASSPGTGGDNSPLHF
cdr3_nt: TGTGCCAGCAGCCCCGGGACAGGGGGCGATAATTCACCCCTCCACTTT
d_call: TRBD1
clone_size: .
j_call: TRBJ1-6
v_call: TRBV6-6

cdr3_aa: CASSLGLGTGGNQPQHF
cdr3_nt: TGCGCCAGCAGCTTGGGTTTAGGGACAGGGGGGAATCAGCCCCAGCATTTT
d_call: TRBD1
clone_size: once
j_call: TRBJ1-5
v_call: TRBV5-1

cdr3_aa: CSAQTGPYTDSNQPQHF
cdr3_nt: TGCAGCGCCCAGACAGGGCCCTACACCGATAGCAATCAGCCCCAGCATTTT
d_call: TRBD1
clone_size: once
j_call: TRBJ1-5
v_call: TRBV29-1

cdr3_aa: CASSSGGGGPETQYF
cdr3_nt: TGCGCCAGCAGCTCCGGGGGTGGTGGCCCAGAGACCCAGTACTTC
d_call: .
clone_size: .
j_call: TRBJ2-5
v_call: TRBV5-1

cdr3_aa: CASSRPANPGFYEQYF
cdr3_nt: TGTGCCAGCAGCCGACCGGCCAATCCGGGATTCTACGAGCAGTACTTC
d_call: .
clone_size: .
j_call: TRBJ2-7
v_call: TRBV6-6